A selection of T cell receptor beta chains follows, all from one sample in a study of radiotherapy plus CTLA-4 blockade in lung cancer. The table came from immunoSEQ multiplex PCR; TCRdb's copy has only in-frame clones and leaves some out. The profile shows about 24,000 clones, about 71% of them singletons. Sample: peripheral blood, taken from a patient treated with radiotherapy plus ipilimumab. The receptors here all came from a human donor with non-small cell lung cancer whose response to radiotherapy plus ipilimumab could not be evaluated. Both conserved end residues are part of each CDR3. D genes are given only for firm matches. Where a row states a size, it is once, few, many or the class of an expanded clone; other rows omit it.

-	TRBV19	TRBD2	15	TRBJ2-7	CASRSGTSGSREQYF	TGTGCCAGTAGGAGCGGGACTAGCGGGAGTCGCGAGCAGTACTTC
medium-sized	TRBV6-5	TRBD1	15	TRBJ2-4	CASRSGQGWGNIQYF	TGTGCCAGCAGATCAGGACAGGGCTGGGGAAACATTCAGTACTTC
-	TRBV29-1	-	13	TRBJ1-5	CSASRGGNQPQHF	TGCAGCGCATCCAGGGGTGGCAATCAGCCCCAGCATTTT
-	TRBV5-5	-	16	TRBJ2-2	CASSLGPSANTGELFF	TGTGCCAGCAGCTTGGGCCCGAGCGCGAACACCGGGGAGCTGTTTTTT
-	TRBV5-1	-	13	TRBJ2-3	CASSLSGTDTQYF	TGCGCCAGCAGCTTGAGCGGCACAGATACGCAGTATTTT
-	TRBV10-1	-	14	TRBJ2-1	CASSESGERNEQFF	TGCGCCAGCAGTGAGTCCGGGGAACGCAATGAGCAGTTCTTC
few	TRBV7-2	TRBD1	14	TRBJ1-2	CASSLGTGGYGYTF	TGTGCCAGCAGCTTAGGAACAGGGGGCTATGGCTACACCTTC
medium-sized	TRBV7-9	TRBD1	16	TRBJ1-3	CASSRTGGDSGNTIYF	TGTGCCAGCAGCCGAACAGGGGGCGATTCCGGAAACACCATATATTTT
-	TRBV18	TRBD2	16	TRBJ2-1	CASSPAGLGGRNEQFF	TGTGCCAGCTCACCGGCGGGACTAGGAGGGCGGAATGAGCAGTTCTTC
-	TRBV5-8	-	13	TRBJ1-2	CASSLNRQWGYTF	TGTGCCAGCAGCCTCAATAGACAGTGGGGCTACACCTTC
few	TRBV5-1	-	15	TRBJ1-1	CASSLSAGAGTEAFF	TGCGCCAGCAGCTTGTCAGCGGGGGCCGGTACTGAAGCTTTCTTT
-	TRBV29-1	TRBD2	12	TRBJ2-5	CSVAASGETQYF	TGCAGCGTGGCGGCTAGCGGAGAGACCCAGTACTTC
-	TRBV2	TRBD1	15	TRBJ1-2	CASSELTGGSGGYTF	TGTGCCAGCAGTGAACTGACAGGGGGCAGTGGTGGCTACACCTTC
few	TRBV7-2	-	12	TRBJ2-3	CASSFGENTQYF	TGTGCCAGCAGCTTTGGGGAGAATACGCAGTATTTT
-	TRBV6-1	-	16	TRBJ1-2	CASSEGDPGVSYGYTF	TGTGCCAGCAGTGAAGGGGATCCCGGGGTTAGCTATGGCTACACCTTC
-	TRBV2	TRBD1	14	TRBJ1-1	CASSSRGRDTEAFF	TGTGCCAGCAGCAGCAGGGGGCGCGACACTGAAGCTTTCTTT
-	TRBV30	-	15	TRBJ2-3	CAWSVRAGRPDTQYF	TGTGCCTGGAGTGTACGGGCAGGGCGGCCAGATACGCAGTATTTT
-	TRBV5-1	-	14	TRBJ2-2	CASSGDWNTGELFF	TGCGCCAGCAGCGGGGACTGGAACACCGGGGAGCTGTTTTTT
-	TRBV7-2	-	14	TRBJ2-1	CASSPGWGRVEQFF	TGTGCCAGCAGCCCGGGGTGGGGAAGGGTTGAGCAGTTCTTC
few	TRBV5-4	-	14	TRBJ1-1	CASTIGGVNTEAFF	TGTGCCAGCACTATAGGGGGGGTGAACACTGAAGCTTTCTTT
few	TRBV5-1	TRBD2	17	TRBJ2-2	CASSLARLAGSPGELFF	TGCGCCAGCAGCTTGGCTCGGCTAGCGGGATCCCCCGGGGAGCTGTTTTTT
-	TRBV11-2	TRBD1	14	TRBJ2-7	CASSPVRGPGEQYF	TGTGCCAGCAGTCCCGTTAGGGGGCCGGGCGAGCAGTACTTC
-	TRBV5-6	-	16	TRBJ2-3	CASSLAGRSGVNTQYF	TGTGCCAGCAGCTTGGCCGGTCGGTCGGGGGTGAATACGCAGTATTTT
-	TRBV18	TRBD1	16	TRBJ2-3	CASSPRDRGGTDTQYF	TGTGCCAGCTCACCAAGGGACAGGGGCGGCACAGATACGCAGTATTTT
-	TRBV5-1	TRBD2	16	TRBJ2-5	CASSLIGGRGQETQYF	TGCGCCAGCAGCCTAATTGGCGGGAGGGGACAAGAGACCCAGTACTTC
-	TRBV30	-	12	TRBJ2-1	CAWSVRGVHQFF	TGTGCCTGGAGTGTACGGGGAGTACACCAGTTCTTC
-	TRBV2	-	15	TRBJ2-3	CASSGTVSFTDTQYF	TGTGCCAGCAGTGGAACGGTTAGCTTCACAGATACGCAGTATTTT
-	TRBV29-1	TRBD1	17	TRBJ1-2	CSVEDRGQGMANYGYTF	TGCAGCGTTGAAGATCGGGGACAGGGCATGGCTAACTATGGCTACACCTTC
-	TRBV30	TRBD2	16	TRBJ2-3	CAWSDSGDPRTDTRYF	TGTGCCTGGAGTGATAGCGGGGACCCTCGCACAGATACGCGGTATTTT
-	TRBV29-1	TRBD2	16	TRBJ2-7	CSVEDRSSGRYYEQYF	TGCAGCGTTGAAGATAGGAGTAGCGGGAGGTACTACGAGCAGTACTTC
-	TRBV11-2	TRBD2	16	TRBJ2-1	CASSLRSVAGVTEQFF	TGTGCCAGCAGCTTACGGTCGGTAGCGGGAGTGACTGAGCAGTTCTTC
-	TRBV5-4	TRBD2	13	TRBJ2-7	CASRSGRGTEQYF	TGTGCCAGCAGGAGCGGGAGGGGAACCGAGCAGTACTTC
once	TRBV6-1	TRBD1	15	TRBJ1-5	CASGRQGAPGQPQHF	TGTGCCAGCGGGAGACAGGGGGCGCCCGGTCAGCCCCAGCATTTT
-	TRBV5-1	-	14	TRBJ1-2	CASSLDRELYGYTF	TGCGCCAGCAGCTTGGACAGGGAACTCTATGGCTACACCTTC
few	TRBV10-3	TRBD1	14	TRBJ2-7	CAISAQGGTYEQYF	TGTGCCATCAGTGCACAGGGGGGAACGTACGAGCAGTACTTC
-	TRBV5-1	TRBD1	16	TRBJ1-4	CASSYHQGGTNEKLFF	TGCGCCAGCAGCTACCACCAGGGGGGCACTAATGAAAAACTGTTTTTT
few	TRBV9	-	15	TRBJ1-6	CASSVATDHNSPLHF	TGTGCCAGCAGCGTAGCCACAGACCATAATTCACCCCTCCACTTT
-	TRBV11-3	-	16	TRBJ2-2	CASSSEGLSNTGELFF	TGTGCCAGCAGCTCCGAAGGACTATCGAACACCGGGGAGCTGTTTTTT
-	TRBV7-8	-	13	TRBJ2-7	CASSLEPGYEQYF	TGTGCCAGCAGCCTAGAGCCAGGATACGAGCAGTACTTC
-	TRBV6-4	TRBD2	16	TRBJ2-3	CASSDKAGARTDTQYF	TGTGCCAGCAGTGACAAGGCGGGAGCCCGCACAGATACGCAGTATTTT
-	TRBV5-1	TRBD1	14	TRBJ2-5	CASSVQGIWETQYF	TGCGCCAGCAGTGTACAGGGGATCTGGGAGACCCAGTACTTC
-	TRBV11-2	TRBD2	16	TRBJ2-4	CASSLASGRGSNIQYF	TGTGCCAGCAGCTTAGCGAGCGGGAGGGGTTCAAACATTCAGTACTTC
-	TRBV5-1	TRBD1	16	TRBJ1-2	CASSVPPTGANYGYTF	TGCGCCAGCAGCGTCCCCCCCACAGGGGCTAACTATGGCTACACCTTC
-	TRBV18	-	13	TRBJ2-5	CASSPPSGETQYF	TGTGCCAGCTCACCGCCGAGTGGAGAGACCCAGTACTTC
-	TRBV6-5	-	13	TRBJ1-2	CASSSVSGDGYTF	TGTGCCAGCAGTTCGGTCTCAGGGGATGGCTACACCTTC
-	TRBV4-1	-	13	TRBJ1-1	CASSHVGAAEAFF	TGCGCCAGCAGCCATGTGGGGGCGGCTGAAGCTTTCTTT
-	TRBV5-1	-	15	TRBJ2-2	CASSLWGRNTGELFF	TGCGCCAGCAGCTTGTGGGGGCGAAACACCGGGGAGCTGTTTTTT
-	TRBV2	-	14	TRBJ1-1	CASSVTGLDTEAFF	TGTGCCAGCAGTGTGACAGGTTTGGACACTGAAGCTTTCTTT
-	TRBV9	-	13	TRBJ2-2	CASSVLAAGELFF	TGTGCCAGCAGCGTACTAGCAGCCGGGGAGCTGTTTTTT
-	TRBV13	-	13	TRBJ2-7	CASSLAGSYEQYF	TGTGCCAGCAGCTTGGCAGGCTCCTACGAGCAGTACTTC